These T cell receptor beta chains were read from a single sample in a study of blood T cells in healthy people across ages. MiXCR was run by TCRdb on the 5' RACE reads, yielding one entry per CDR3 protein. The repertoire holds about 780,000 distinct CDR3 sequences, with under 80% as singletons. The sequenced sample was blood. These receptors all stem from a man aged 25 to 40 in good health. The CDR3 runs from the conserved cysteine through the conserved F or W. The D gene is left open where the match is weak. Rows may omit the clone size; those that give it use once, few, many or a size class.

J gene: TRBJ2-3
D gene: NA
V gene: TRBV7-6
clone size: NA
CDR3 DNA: TGTGCCAGCAGCCCACTTGGGACCAACACAGATACGCAGTATTTT
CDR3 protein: CASSPLGTNTDTQYF

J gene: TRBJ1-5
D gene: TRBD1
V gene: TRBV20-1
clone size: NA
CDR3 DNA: TGCAGTGCAAGACAGGGAATCAATCAGCCCCAGCATTTT
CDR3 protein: CSARQGINQPQHF

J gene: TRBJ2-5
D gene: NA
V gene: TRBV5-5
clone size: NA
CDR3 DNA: TGTGCCAGCAGCTTGGGGCGTTGGGGCGAAGAGACCCAGTACTTC
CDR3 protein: CASSLGRWGEETQYF

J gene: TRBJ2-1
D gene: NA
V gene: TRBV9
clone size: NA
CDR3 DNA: TGTGCCAGCAGCGTAGCGGGAGAGCAGTATGAGCAGTTCTTC
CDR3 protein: CASSVAGEQYEQFF

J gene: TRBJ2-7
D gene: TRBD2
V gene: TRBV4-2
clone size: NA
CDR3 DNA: TGTGCCAGCAGCCAAGAGGCTAGCGGGGGGCCTTACAATGAGCAGTACTTC
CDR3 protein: CASSQEASGGPYNEQYF

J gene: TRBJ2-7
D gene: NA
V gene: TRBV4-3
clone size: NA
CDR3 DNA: TGCGCCAGCAGCCAAGTAGTAGGAGGGGGGGGCCCAACCTACGAGCAGTACTTC
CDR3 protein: CASSQVVGGGGPTYEQYF

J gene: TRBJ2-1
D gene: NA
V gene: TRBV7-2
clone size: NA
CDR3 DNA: TGTGCCAGCAGCTATTCCAGGGGCTCCAATGAGAAGTTCTTC
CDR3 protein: CASSYSRGSNEKFF

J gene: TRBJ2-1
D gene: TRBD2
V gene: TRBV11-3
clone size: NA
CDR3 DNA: TGTGCCAGCAGCTTAGGCACTAGCGGGGGGACCAACAATGAGCAGTTCTTC
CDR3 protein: CASSLGTSGGTNNEQFF

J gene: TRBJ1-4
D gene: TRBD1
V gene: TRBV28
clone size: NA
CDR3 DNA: TGTGCCAGCAGTTTGTCTTCAGGGGGGTATAATGAAAAACTGTTTTTT
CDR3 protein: CASSLSSGGYNEKLFF

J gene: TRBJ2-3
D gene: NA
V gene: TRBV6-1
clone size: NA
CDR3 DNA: TGTGCCAGCAGTGCGAGCCGGAGCACAGATACGCAGTATTTT
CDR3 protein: CASSASRSTDTQYF

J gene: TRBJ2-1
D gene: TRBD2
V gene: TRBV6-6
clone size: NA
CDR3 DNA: TGTGCCAGCAGCTCAAGCGGGGAGGTGTTCTTC
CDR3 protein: CASSSSGEVFF

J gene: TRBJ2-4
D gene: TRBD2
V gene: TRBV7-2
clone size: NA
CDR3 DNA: TGTGCCAGCAGCTTAGAAATTGGGGGGAGGGACATTCAGTACTTC
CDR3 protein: CASSLEIGGRDIQYF

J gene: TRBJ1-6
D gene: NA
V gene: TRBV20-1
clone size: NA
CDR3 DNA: TGCAGTGCAAATGTCGGGACGAGCAATTCACCCCTCCACTTT
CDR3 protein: CSANVGTSNSPLHF

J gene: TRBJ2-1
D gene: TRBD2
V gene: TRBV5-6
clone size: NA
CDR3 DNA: TGTGCCAGCAGCTTGTTCGCTAGCGGGGGTGTCAATGAGCAGTTCTTC
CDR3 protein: CASSLFASGGVNEQFF

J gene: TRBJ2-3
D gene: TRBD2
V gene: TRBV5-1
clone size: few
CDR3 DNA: TGCGCCAGCAGCCCCAGAAGCGGGGGGTACCGGGACACAGATACGCAGTATTTT
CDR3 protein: CASSPRSGGYRDTDTQYF

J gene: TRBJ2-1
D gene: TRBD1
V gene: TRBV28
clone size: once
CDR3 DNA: TGTGCCAGCAGTTCCCCTACAGGGGTAGGCTCCTACAATGAGCAGTTCTTC
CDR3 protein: CASSSPTGVGSYNEQFF

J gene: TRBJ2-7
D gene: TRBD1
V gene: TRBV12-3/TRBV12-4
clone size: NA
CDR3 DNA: TGTGCCATCACGACAGGGCCGAACTCCTACGAGCAGTACTTC
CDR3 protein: CAITTGPNSYEQYF